A single sample is the source of the 5 T cell receptor beta chains below, sequenced in a study of blood T cell repertoires in COVID-19. The table came from immunoSEQ multiplex PCR; TCRdb's copy has only in-frame clones and leaves some out. The sample carries over 100,000 clones, more than 75% recorded once. The sample consisted of peripheral blood. The origin of the receptors is a human donor in a cohort sampled during active COVID-19.

The DNA for the CDR3 is TGTGCCAGCAGCGGAGGACGGCTAAATTCACCCCTCCACTTT. Its translation is CASSGGRLNSPLHF. The J gene is TRBJ1-6, the V gene TRBV5-6; no firm D call. V lost 4 bases and J 7 bases, leaving 12 bases between the germline ends. This CDR3 is 14 amino acids long. Germline V gives CDR1 SGHDT, CDR2 YYEEEE.

The rearrangement uses TRBV9 and TRBJ2-1, with TRBD2 matching 9 bases. The CDR3 totals 17 residues. Germline V gene sequence: CDR1 SGDLS, CDR2 YYNGEE. V gave up 0 bases and J gave up 7 bases; unmatched junction bases: 11. CDR3 sequence reads: CASSVVPGGGAGNEQFF. In DNA form, the CDR3 reads TGTGCCAGCAGCGTAGTCCCCGGCGGGGGGGCCGGAAATGAGCAGTTCTTC.

The chain has TRBV5-1 and TRBJ1-2; possibly TRBD1 for D (5 bases). The CDR3 is 12 amino acids. Germline V gives CDR1 SGHRS, CDR2 YFSETQ. With 7 bases removed from V and 8 bases from J, the gap between germline ends came to 15 bases. The CDR3 region is CASYGTEGGYTF. The CDR3 DNA follows: TGCGCCAGCTACGGGACGGAGGGAGGCTACACCTTC.

This chain joins TRBV5-1 and TRBJ2-7; 9 bases match TRBD1. CDR1 and CDR2 from the germline V gene are SGHRS and YFSETQ. The CDR3 covers 15 residues. V dropped 2 bases and J dropped 3; count of bases not matched to a gene: 6. The CDR3 DNA reads TGCGCCAGCAGCTTCCAGACGACAGGGGGCTACGAGCAGTACTTC. It is translated as CASSFQTTGGYEQYF.

Notes on this clone: Other DNA sequences of this sample code for an identical CDR3. The V and J genes are TRBV7-3 and TRBJ2-5, with D uncertain. V gave up 5 bases and J gave up 1 base, with 11 bases separating them. Germline assignment: CDR1 SGHTA and CDR2 FQGTGA. The CDR3 is 14 amino acids. CDR3 protein: CASSPRTSQETQYF. CDR3 in DNA: TGTGCCAGCAGCCCCCGAACGAGCCAAGAGACCCAGTACTTC.